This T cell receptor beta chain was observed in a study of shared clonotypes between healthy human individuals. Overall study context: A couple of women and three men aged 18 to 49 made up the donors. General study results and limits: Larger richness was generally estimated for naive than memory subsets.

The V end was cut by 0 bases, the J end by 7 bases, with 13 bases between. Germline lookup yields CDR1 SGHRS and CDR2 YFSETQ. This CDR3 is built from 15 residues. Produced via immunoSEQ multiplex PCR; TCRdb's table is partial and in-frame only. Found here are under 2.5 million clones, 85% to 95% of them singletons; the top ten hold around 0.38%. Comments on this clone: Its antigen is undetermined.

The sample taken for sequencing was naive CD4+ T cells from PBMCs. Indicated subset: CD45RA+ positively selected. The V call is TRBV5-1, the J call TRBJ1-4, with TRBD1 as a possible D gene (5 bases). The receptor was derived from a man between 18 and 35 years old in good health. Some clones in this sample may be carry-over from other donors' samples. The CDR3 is CASSLAQGGGEKLFF. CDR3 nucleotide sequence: TGCGCCAGCAGCTTGGCCCAGGGCGGTGGTGAAAAACTGTTTTTT.